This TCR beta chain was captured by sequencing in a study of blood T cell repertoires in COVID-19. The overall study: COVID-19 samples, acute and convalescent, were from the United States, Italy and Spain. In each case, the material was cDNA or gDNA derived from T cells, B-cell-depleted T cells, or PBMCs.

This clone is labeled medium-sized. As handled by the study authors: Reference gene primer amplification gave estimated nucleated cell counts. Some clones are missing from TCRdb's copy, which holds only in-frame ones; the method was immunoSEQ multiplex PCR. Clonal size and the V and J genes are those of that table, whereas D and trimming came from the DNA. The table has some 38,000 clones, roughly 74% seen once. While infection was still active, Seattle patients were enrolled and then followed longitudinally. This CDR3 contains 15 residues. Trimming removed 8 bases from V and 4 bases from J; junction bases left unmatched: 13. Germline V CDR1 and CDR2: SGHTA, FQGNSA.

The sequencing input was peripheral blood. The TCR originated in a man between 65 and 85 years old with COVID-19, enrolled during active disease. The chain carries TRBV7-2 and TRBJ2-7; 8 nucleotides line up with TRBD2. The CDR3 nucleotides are TGTGCCAGCGCTCGAGCCGCGGGGGGCCCGTACGAGCAGTACTTC. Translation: CASARAAGGPYEQYF.